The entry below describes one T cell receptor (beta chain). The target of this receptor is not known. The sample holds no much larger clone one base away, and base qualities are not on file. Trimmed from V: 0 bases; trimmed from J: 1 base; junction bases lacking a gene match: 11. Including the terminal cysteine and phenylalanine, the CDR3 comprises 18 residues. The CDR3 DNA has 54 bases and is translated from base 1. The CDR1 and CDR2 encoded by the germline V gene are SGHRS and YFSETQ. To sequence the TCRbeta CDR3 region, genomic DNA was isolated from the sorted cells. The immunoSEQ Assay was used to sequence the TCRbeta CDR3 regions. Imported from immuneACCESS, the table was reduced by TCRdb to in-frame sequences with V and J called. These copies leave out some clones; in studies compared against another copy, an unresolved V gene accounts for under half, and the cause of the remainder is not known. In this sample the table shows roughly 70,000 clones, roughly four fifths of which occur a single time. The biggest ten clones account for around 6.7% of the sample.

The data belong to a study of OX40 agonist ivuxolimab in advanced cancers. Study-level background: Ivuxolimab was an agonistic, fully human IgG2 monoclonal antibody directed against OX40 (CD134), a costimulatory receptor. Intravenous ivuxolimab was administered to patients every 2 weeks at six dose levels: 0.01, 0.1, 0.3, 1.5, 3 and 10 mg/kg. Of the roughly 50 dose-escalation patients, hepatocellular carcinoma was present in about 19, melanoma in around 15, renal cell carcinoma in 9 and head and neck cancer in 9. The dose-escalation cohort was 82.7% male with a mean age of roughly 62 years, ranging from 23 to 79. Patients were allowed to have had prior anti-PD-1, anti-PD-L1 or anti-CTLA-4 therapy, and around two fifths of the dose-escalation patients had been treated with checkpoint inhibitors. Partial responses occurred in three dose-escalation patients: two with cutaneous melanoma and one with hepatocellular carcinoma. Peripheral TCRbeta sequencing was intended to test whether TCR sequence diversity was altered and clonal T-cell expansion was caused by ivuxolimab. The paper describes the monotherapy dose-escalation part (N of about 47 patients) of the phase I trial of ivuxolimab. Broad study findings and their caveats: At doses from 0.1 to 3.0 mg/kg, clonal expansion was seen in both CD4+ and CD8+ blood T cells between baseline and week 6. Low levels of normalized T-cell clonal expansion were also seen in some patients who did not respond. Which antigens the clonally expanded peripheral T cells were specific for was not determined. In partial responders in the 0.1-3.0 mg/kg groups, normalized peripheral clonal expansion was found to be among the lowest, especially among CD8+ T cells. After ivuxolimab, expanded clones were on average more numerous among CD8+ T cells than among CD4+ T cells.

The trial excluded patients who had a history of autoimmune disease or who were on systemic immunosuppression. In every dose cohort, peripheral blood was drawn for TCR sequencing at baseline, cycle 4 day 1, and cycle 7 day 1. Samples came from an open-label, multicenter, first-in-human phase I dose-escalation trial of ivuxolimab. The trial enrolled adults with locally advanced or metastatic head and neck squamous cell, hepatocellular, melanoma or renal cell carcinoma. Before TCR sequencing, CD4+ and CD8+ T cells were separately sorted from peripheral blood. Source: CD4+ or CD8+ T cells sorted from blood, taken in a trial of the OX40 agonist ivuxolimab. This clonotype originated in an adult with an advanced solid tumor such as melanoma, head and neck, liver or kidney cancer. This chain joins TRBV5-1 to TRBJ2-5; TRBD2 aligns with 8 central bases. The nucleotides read TGCGCCAGCAGCTTGGGAAGGGGTGGTAGCGGGGCCCAAGAGACCCAGTACTTC. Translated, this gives CASSLGRGGSGAQETQYF.